The entry that follows covers one T cell receptor (beta chain) sequence. Original handling: Amplification of reference gene primers provided the estimated nucleated cell counts. Some clones are missing from TCRdb's copy, which holds only in-frame ones; the method was immunoSEQ multiplex PCR. V and J calls and clone size follow that table, whereas D and trimming were derived from the DNA. The table lists around 65,000 clones, roughly three quarters of them singletons. This sample stems from a study of blood T cell repertoires in COVID-19. The overall study: Samples came from the United States, Italy and Spain, spanning acute and convalescent COVID-19.

This CDR3 comprises 15 residues. Germline lookup yields CDR1 SGHNT and CDR2 YYREEE (reference sequence). Trimming stripped 4 bases from V and 2 bases from J, with 15 bases between. This TCR was sampled from a woman of 80 years or more with active or convalescent COVID-19. Specimen: peripheral blood. The V call is TRBV5-4, the J call TRBJ1-1, with a tentative D call TRBD1 (5 bases). CDR3: CASSATQAGNTEAFF. CDR3 coding DNA: TGTGCCAGCAGCGCAACACAGGCGGGAAACACTGAAGCTTTCTTT. The variable domain in full, completed from reference TRBV5-4 and TRBJ1-1, reads ETGVTQSPTHLIKTRGQQVTLRCSSQSGHNTVSWYQQALGQGPQFIFQYYREEENGRGNFPPRFSGLQFPNYSSELNVNALELDDSALYLCASSATQAGNTEAFFGQGTRLTVV.